The 21 T cell receptor beta chains below all came from one sample that was sequenced in a study of blood T cells in healthy people across ages. A second PCR, run for roughly 6 to 11 cycles, used a sample-barcoded 5' primer plus a J-beta primer mix. In TCRdb, the 5' RACE reads were re-called with MiXCR into one record per CDR3 protein. Of around 1,700,000 distinct CDR3 sequences in the sample, roughly 30% were seen once. The sequencing input was blood. Source of these receptors: a woman in her 30s in good health.

CDR3 residues: CASSQDPRGNSYNEQFF. CDR3 nucleotides: TGTGCCAGCAGCCAAGATCCCCGCGGGAACTCCTACAATGAGCAGTTCTTC. This rearrangement joins TRBV14 to TRBJ2-1; TRBD2 might be the D (6 bases). This CDR3 region has 17 residues. Trimming pared 0 bases from V and 0 bases from J, leaving 12 bases between. Germline V gene sequence: CDR1 SGHDN, CDR2 FVKESK. Variable domain in full (rest from reference TRBV14 and TRBJ2-1): EAGVTQFPSHSVIEKGQTVTLRCDPISGHDNLYWYRRVMGKEIKFLLHFVKESKQDESGMPNNRFLAERTGGTYSTLKVQPAELEDSGVYFCASSQDPRGNSYNEQFFGPGTRLTVL.

The J gene is TRBJ1-5, the V gene TRBV12-3 or TRBV12-4, with D unclear. Trimming removed 4 bases from V and 2 bases from J, with 12 bases in between. The CDR3 totals 15 residues. CDR3 sequence: CASSSTDGGNQPQHF. The DNA of the CDR3 is TGTGCCAGCAGTTCCACGGATGGAGGCAATCAGCCCCAGCATTTT.

This clonotype was seen at least ten times. The J gene is TRBJ1-5, the V gene TRBV7-2; no reliable D call. Germline V gene sequence: CDR1 SGHTA, CDR2 FQGNSA. This CDR3 spans 12 amino acids. V was pared by 1 base and J by 15 bases, with 13 bases between. The CDR3 loop reads CASSLERGVRHF. The DNA of the CDR3 is TGTGCCAGCAGCTTAGAGCGGGGTGTGCGGCATTTT.

This clonotype was detected ten times or more. This sequence joins TRBV4-1 and TRBJ2-7; D may match TRBD1 or TRBD2 (5 bases each). CDR1 MGHRA and CDR2 YSYEKL come from the germline V gene. The ends were cut back, 1 base at V and 5 bases at J, with 12 bases in the middle. The CDR3 extends over 14 amino acids. CDR3 loop: CASSQVGAADEQYF. As DNA, the CDR3 is TGCGCCAGCAGCCAAGTCGGGGCGGCAGACGAGCAGTACTTC.

Note on this clonotype: A much larger clone sits a single nucleotide away, making a read error possible. This chain uses TRBV29-1 with TRBJ2-7, with a possible D match to TRBD1 (6 bases). Germline-derived CDR1 and CDR2 are SQVTM and ANQGSEA. V was cut by 7 bases and J by 5 bases, with 21 bases left in between. The CDR3 consists of 14 residues. The CDR3 loop is CSAGPMTGADEQYF. Here the CDR3 DNA reads TGCAGCGCTGGCCCTATGACAGGTGCGGACGAGCAGTACTTC.

The V and J genes are TRBV4-3 and TRBJ2-5; D uncertain. Trimming took 4 bases from V and 4 from J, leaving 10 bases between them. The CDR3 spans 13 residues. CDR1 is LGHNA, CDR2 YSLEER, per germline. The CDR3, as DNA: TGCGCCAGCAGCCTTGAATACGGAGAGACCCAGTACTTC. Its translation is CASSLEYGETQYF.

This clonotype showed up just a few times. This rearrangement joins TRBV12-3 or TRBV12-4 to TRBJ2-2; no firm D call. V lost 3 bases, J lost 0 bases, and 11 bases lay in between. The CDR3 runs 16 residues. The CDR3 nucleotides read TGTGCCAGCAGTTTTCCGGCAGACGCGAACACCGGGGAGCTGTTTTTT. Its translation: CASSFPADANTGELFF.

This clonotype was counted a few times. V and J are TRBV4-2 and TRBJ2-5; D tentatively reads TRBD1 or TRBD2 (6 bases each). CDR1 LGHNA and CDR2 YNFKEQ come from the germline V gene. The CDR3 has 16 residues. V was shortened by 0 bases and J by 2 bases, with 13 bases between the two germline ends. Written as DNA, the CDR3 is TGTGCCAGCAGCCAAGATAACAGGGCGGGGCAAGAGACCCAGTACTTC. Its protein product is CASSQDNRAGQETQYF.

This clonotype came up once. The chain is built from TRBV6-1 and TRBJ2-3; D is uncertain. Trimming removed 8 bases at V and 3 bases at J, with 12 bases between. The CDR3 is made up of 13 amino acids. The germline V gene encodes CDR1 MNHNS and CDR2 SASEGT. CDR3 sequence: CASHVDGTDTQYF. The CDR3 bases are TGTGCCAGCCATGTAGACGGGACAGATACGCAGTATTTT.

In this sample, this clonotype turned up once. J is TRBJ2-1 and V is TRBV18, with 16 positions matching TRBD2. CDR3 size: 15 residues. In germline, CDR1 is KGHSH, CDR2 LQKENI. The trim removed 3 bases at V and 9 bases at J, leaving 2 bases unmatched. In DNA form, the CDR3 reads TGTGCCAGCTCACCCGGGACTAGCGGGAGGGTTGAGCAGTTCTTC. Translating it yields CASSPGTSGRVEQFF. Full variable domain (outside the CDR3, taken from reference TRBV18 and TRBJ2-1): NAGVMQNPRHLVRRRGQEARLRCSPMKGHSHVYWYRQLPEEGLKFMVYLQKENIIDESGMPKERFSAEFPKEGPSILRIQQVVRGDSAAYFCASSPGTSGRVEQFFGPGTRLTVL.

A word on this clonotype: A junction boundary mismatches the germline segment, possibly from a read error. The chain links TRBV2 to TRBJ2-3; 7 positions match TRBD1. Germline CDR1 and CDR2: SNHLY and FYNNEI. The CDR3 is made up of 12 amino acids. The CDR3: CASSRDRDMQYF. CDR3 bases: TGTGCCAGCAGTAGAGACAGGGATATGCAGTATTTT. The entire variable domain, with the rest obtained from reference TRBV2 and TRBJ2-3, is as follows: EPEVTQTPSHQVTQMGQEVILRCVPISNHLYFYWYRQILGQKVEFLVSFYNNEISEKSEIFDDQFSVERPDGSNFTLKIRSTKLEDSAMYFCASSRDRDMQYFGPGTRLTVL.

This clonotype was recorded many times. The genes are TRBV10-3 and TRBJ2-1; no clear D. Looked up from germline, CDR1 is ENHRY and CDR2 is SYGVKD. The CDR3 extends over 15 amino acids. The V end was cut by 2 bases, the J end by 4 bases, with 12 bases between. The CDR3 reads CAISEPYGQYNEQFF. In DNA, the CDR3 is TGTGCCATCAGTGAGCCTTATGGGCAGTACAATGAGCAGTTCTTC.

In this sample, this clonotype turned up a few times. The V call is TRBV7-2, the J call TRBJ2-1; the D gene is possibly TRBD1 (6 bases). CDR3 size: 13 residues. In germline, CDR1 is SGHTA, CDR2 FQGNSA. V lost 4 bases and J lost 9, with 13 bases in between. CDR3 bases: TGTGCCAGCAGCTCAAACAGGGACGGTGAGCAGTTCTTC. This codes for CASSSNRDGEQFF.

This clonotype appeared many times. The CDR3 protein is CASSLDLRTENYGYTF. CDR3 DNA sequence: TGTGCCAGCAGCTTAGACCTCCGGACGGAAAACTATGGCTACACCTTC. The chain links TRBV7-9 to TRBJ1-2; D uncertain. Trimming took 1 base from V and 2 from J, leaving 14 bases between them. Per the germline V gene, CDR1 is SEHNR and CDR2 is FQNEAQ (reference sequence). The CDR3 loop spans 16 amino acids.

This clonotype was detected only a few times. Its ends do not fully match the called genes, so a read error is possible. This chain connects TRBV20-1 to TRBJ2-1; possibly TRBD2 for D (5 bases). From germline, CDR1 is DFQATT and CDR2 SNEGSKA (reference sequence). This CDR3 has 14 residues. CDR3 coding DNA: TGCAGTGTTAGAGATGGGCAGCGGTACAATGAGCAGTTCTTC. Translation: CSVRDGQRYNEQFF.

This chain links TRBV5-1 with TRBJ1-4; maybe TRBD1 (5 bases). The V gene's germline CDR1 is SGHRS and CDR2 YFSETQ. Trimming cost V 4 bases and J 6 bases, with 16 bases left between them. The length of the CDR3 is 15 residues. The CDR3 nucleotides read TGCGCCAGCAGCGCAGAAGGGACTGCCCATGAAAAACTGTTTTTT. Translation gives CASSAEGTAHEKLFF.

V gene TRBV6-2 or TRBV6-3 combines with J gene TRBJ2-5; D not resolved. The length of the CDR3 is 14 residues. Per the germline V gene, CDR1 is MNHEY and CDR2 is SVGEGT. V lost 6 bases and J lost 11, with 22 bases in between. The CDR3 protein is CASREFPPYNEQYF. The CDR3 nucleotides are TGTGCCAGCAGGGAGTTCCCCCCCTACAATGAGCAGTACTTC.

On this clonotype itself: This may be a read error: a much more frequent sequence differs by one nucleotide. The chain couples TRBV29-1 to TRBJ2-1; D unclear. The V gene's germline CDR1 is SQVTM and CDR2 ANQGSEA. This CDR3 spans 13 amino acids. CDR3 nucleotides: TGCAGCGTCGGCCGAGACTCGTACAATGATCAGTTCTTC. This gives the protein CSVGRDSYNDQFF.

This clonotype was recorded many times. V gene TRBV5-5 combines with J gene TRBJ1-5; D is ambiguous. Germline CDR1 is SGHKS and CDR2 is YYEKEE (reference sequence). This CDR3 has 15 residues. Trimming shortened V by 0 bases and J by 0 bases, and 7 bases separated the two germline ends. The CDR3 DNA reads as TGTGCCAGCAGCTTGGGGAGCAATAGCAATCAGCCCCAGCATTTT. Protein product: CASSLGSNSNQPQHF.

This sequence joins TRBV20-1 and TRBJ1-2; D call uncertain. Per the germline V gene, CDR1 is DFQATT and CDR2 is SNEGSKA (reference sequence). The CDR3 length is 11 residues. Trimming left V 3 bases short and J 4 bases short, with 6 bases between. The CDR3 is CSASYGYGYTF. The CDR3 DNA is TGCAGTGCTAGTTACGGCTATGGCTACACCTTC.

This chain uses TRBV9 with TRBJ2-3; D gene ambiguous. The CDR3 has 13 residues. V gave up 0 bases and J gave up 2 bases, with 4 bases separating them. Germline V lookup: CDR1 SGDLS, CDR2 YYNGEE. CDR3 in amino acids: CASSVDLTDTQYF. The CDR3 coding sequence is TGTGCCAGCAGCGTAGACCTCACAGATACGCAGTATTTT. Supplemented by reference TRBV9 and TRBJ2-3, the full variable domain reads DSGVTQTPKHLITATGQRVTLRCSPRSGDLSVYWYQQSLDQGLQFLIQYYNGEERAKGNILERFSAQQFPDLHSELNLSSLELGDSALYFCASSVDLTDTQYFGPGTRLTVL.